The 26 T cell receptor beta chains listed next were all sequenced from one sample in a study of blood T cell repertoires in COVID-19. Repertoires were generated with immunoSEQ multiplex PCR, while TCRdb's copy carries only in-frame clones and drops some. The profile shows around 84,000 clones, about 80% of them singletons. Input material: peripheral blood. These receptors were taken from a man aged 45-65 years with active or convalescent COVID-19.

V gene TRBV19 combines with J gene TRBJ2-3; TRBD2 matches at 9 bases. J was trimmed by 0 bases and V by 4 bases; bases with no gene match: 5. The CDR3 loop spans 16 amino acids. Germline V gene sequence: CDR1 LNHDA, CDR2 SQIVND (reference sequence). CDR3 protein: CASSRTSATSTDTQYF. CDR3 nucleotide sequence: TGTGCCAGTAGTAGGACTAGCGCAACTAGCACAGATACGCAGTATTTT. The variable domain in full, completed from reference TRBV19 and TRBJ2-3, reads DGGITQSPKYLFRKEGQNVTLSCEQNLNHDAMYWYRQDPGQGLRLIYYSQIVNDFQKGDIAEGYSVSREKKESFPLTVTSAQKNPTAFYLCASSRTSATSTDTQYFGPGTRLTVL.

This chain links TRBV5-1 with TRBJ1-4; D ambiguous. Germline V CDR1 and CDR2: SGHRS, YFSETQ. CDR3 size: 16 residues. Trimming removed 2 bases at V and 0 bases at J, with 11 bases between. The CDR3 protein is CASSFGQYATNEKLFF. The DNA for the CDR3 is TGCGCCAGCAGCTTTGGGCAGTATGCAACTAATGAAAAACTGTTTTTT.

The V and J genes are TRBV30 and TRBJ1-2, with D unclear. Trimming shortened V by 2 bases and J by 0 bases, and 4 bases separated the two germline ends. Germline loops: CDR1 GTSNPN, CDR2 SVGIG (reference sequence). The CDR3 length is 12 residues. The CDR3 DNA is TGTGCCTGGAGTCGGGCTAACTATGGCTACACCTTC. Its translation: CAWSRANYGYTF.

This clone was recorded once. The chain employs TRBV5-5 and TRBJ2-3; 14 bases line up with TRBD2. CDR1 SGHKS and CDR2 YYEKEE come from the germline V gene (reference sequence). CDR3 length: 17 residues. V shed 5 bases, J shed 4 bases, and the junction held 9 bases outside the gene matches. CDR3 sequence: CASRTGTSGGGADTQYF. CDR3 sequence (DNA): TGTGCCAGCAGAACCGGGACTAGCGGGGGCGGCGCAGATACGCAGTATTTT.

This clone was seen just once. The chain couples TRBV7-2 to TRBJ1-2, with a tentative D call TRBD1 (6 bases). The CDR3 has 13 amino acids. Trimming cost V 6 bases and J 2 bases, with 10 bases left between them. The germline CDR1 and CDR2 sequences are SGHTA and FQGNSA. This CDR3 is CASRTGQNYGYTF. The DNA of the CDR3 is TGTGCCAGCAGAACGGGACAAAACTATGGCTACACCTTC.

This clone was counted between two and nine times. The V call is TRBV2, the J call TRBJ1-4, with 8 positions matching TRBD1. The germline gives CDR1 SNHLY, CDR2 FYNNEI. V was clipped by 7 bases and J by 7 bases; unmatched bases: 14. The CDR3 is made up of 16 amino acids. CDR3 nucleotide sequence: TGTGCCAGCATACCTCTGTACAGGGGGAGTGGTGAAAAACTGTTTTTT. This codes for CASIPLYRGSGEKLFF.

The chain couples TRBV2 to TRBJ1-1, with D possibly TRBD1 on 6 matching bases. Germline V gene lookup returns CDR1 SNHLY and CDR2 FYNNEI. The V end lost 6 bases, the J end lost 0 bases, and 20 bases lay between the germline ends. The CDR3 length is 17 residues. CDR3 residues: CASRFQGSGFMNTEAFF. The CDR3, as DNA: TGTGCCAGCAGGTTTCAGGGGTCGGGTTTCATGAACACTGAAGCTTTCTTT.

The genes are TRBV7-3 and TRBJ2-3, with 7 bases identical to TRBD2. V lost 5 bases, J lost 5 bases, and 10 bases stayed unmatched. The length of the CDR3 is 15 residues. CDR1 SGHTA and CDR2 FQGTGA come from the germline V gene. The CDR3 region is CASSPWTSGEDTQYF. The CDR3 bases are TGTGCCAGCAGCCCCTGGACCAGCGGGGAAGATACGCAGTATTTT.

V usage is TRBV2 and J usage is TRBJ1-1; no definite D call. V lost 3 bases and J lost 3, with 8 bases in between. The CDR3 is 13 residues long. CDR1 is SNHLY and CDR2 is FYNNEI in the germline V gene. The CDR3 spells CASSDGEDTEAFF. The CDR3 nucleotides are TGTGCCAGCAGTGATGGGGAGGACACTGAAGCTTTCTTT.

The rearrangement joins TRBV6-5 to TRBJ1-1, with D possibly being TRBD1 (6 bases). Germline V gives CDR1 MNHEY, CDR2 SVGAGI. This CDR3 has 13 residues. The germline V and J ends were trimmed by 6 bases and 8 bases, with 16 bases remaining between them. DNA of the CDR3: TGTGCCAGCAGGTTACAGGGTTTGGTCGAAGCTTTCTTT. Its translation: CASRLQGLVEAFF.

Comment on this clone: Its ends do not fully match the called genes, so a read error is possible. The chain employs TRBV6-5 and TRBJ2-7; 8 positions match TRBD2. This CDR3 has 12 residues. Germline assignment: CDR1 MNHEY and CDR2 SVGAGI. CDR3 coding DNA: TGTGCCACCCGCCCGGGGGGGCCATTATCGGATTTC. The encoded protein is CATRPGGPLSDF.

The chain joins TRBV4-3 to TRBJ2-3; D ambiguous. The length of the CDR3 is 16 residues. With 1 base removed from V and 0 bases from J, the gap between germline ends came to 11 bases. In germline, CDR1 is LGHNA, CDR2 YSLEER. The CDR3 DNA reads as TGCGCCAGCAGCCAAGCCCAACTGTCGAGCACAGATACGCAGTATTTT. This codes for CASSQAQLSSTDTQYF.

This chain connects TRBV27 to TRBJ2-7; 7 bases match TRBD1. V shed 6 bases and J 3 bases; nucleotides not matched to a gene: 8. The CDR3 has 14 residues. The germline V gene has CDR1 MNHEY and CDR2 SMNVEV (reference sequence). The CDR3 sequence is CASSREGQRYEQYF. The CDR3 region has the DNA TGTGCCAGCAGCCGAGAGGGACAGCGCTACGAGCAGTACTTC.

The chain carries TRBV27 and TRBJ2-5; TRBD2 agrees at 13 bases. This CDR3 comprises 16 residues. Germline lookup yields CDR1 MNHEY and CDR2 SMNVEV (reference sequence). J was trimmed by 4 bases and V by 4 bases; bases with no gene match: 6. CDR3: CASSSSTSGGSETQYF. The CDR3 region has the DNA TGTGCCAGCAGTTCATCGACTAGCGGGGGGTCAGAGACCCAGTACTTC.

This rearrangement joins TRBV7-6 to TRBJ1-6; D gene uncertain. CDR3 length: 15 residues. Germline V CDR1 and CDR2: SGHVS, FNYEAQ. V was trimmed by 5 bases and J by 7 bases, leaving 15 bases between them. The CDR3 is CASSPAGGTNSPLHF. In DNA, the CDR3 is TGTGCCAGCAGCCCCGCGGGCGGAACGAATTCACCCCTCCACTTT. Combining the CDR3 with reference TRBV7-6 and TRBJ1-6 gives the whole variable domain GAGVSQSPRYKVTKRGQDVALRCDPISGHVSLYWYRQALGQGPEFLTYFNYEAQQDKSGLPNDRFSAERPEGSISTLTIQRTEQRDSAMYRCASSPAGGTNSPLHFGNGTRLTVT.

V and J are TRBV3-1 (or the pseudogene TRBV3-2) and TRBJ2-3; 8 nucleotides match TRBD2. CDR1 and CDR2 from the germline V gene are LGHDT and YNNKEL (reference sequence). The CDR3 covers 15 residues. V lost 4 bases, J lost 3 bases, and 6 bases stayed unmatched. CDR3 in DNA: TGTGCCAGCAGCCCGGGGGTAGCGGGGACAGATACGCAGTATTTT. Amino acid sequence: CASSPGVAGTDTQYF.

The rearrangement links TRBV7-6 to TRBJ1-3; no clear D. This CDR3 comprises 17 residues. Germline V CDR1 and CDR2: SGHVS, FNYEAQ. Trimming left V 0 bases short and J 0 bases short, with 12 bases between. CDR3 DNA sequence: TGTGCCAGCAGCTTAGCGCGGGGAGGGAGCTCTGGAAACACCATATATTTT. It specifies CASSLARGGSSGNTIYF. The variable domain in full, with the rest retrieved from reference TRBV7-6 and TRBJ1-3, is GAGVSQSPRYKVTKRGQDVALRCDPISGHVSLYWYRQALGQGPEFLTYFNYEAQQDKSGLPNDRFSAERPEGSISTLTIQRTEQRDSAMYRCASSLARGGSSGNTIYFGEGSWLTVV.

The gene calls are TRBV5-4 and TRBJ2-3; no clear D gene. V lost 4 bases to trimming and J lost 1 base, with 10 bases between them. The germline gives CDR1 SGHNT, CDR2 YYREEE (reference sequence). The CDR3 spans 14 residues. CDR3 residues: CASSPQPGTDTQYF. DNA for the CDR3: TGTGCCAGCAGCCCTCAACCGGGCACAGATACGCAGTATTTT.

This clone showed up just a few times. V is TRBV7-9 and J is TRBJ2-5, with TRBD2 matching over 7 bases. Unmatched junction bases numbered 7, after V lost 1 base and J lost 5 bases. Germline CDR1 is SEHNR and CDR2 is FQNEAQ (reference sequence). CDR3 size: 15 residues. Written as DNA, the CDR3 is TGTGCCAGCAGCTTAGGTGGGCTAGCGGAGGAGACCCAGTACTTC. Encoded protein: CASSLGGLAEETQYF.

The chain carries TRBV3-1 (or the pseudogene TRBV3-2) and TRBJ1-5, with D possibly being TRBD1 (5 bases). The V end lost 4 bases, the J end lost 9 bases, and 13 bases lay between the germline ends. The germline V gene encodes CDR1 LGHDT and CDR2 YNNKEL (reference sequence). The CDR3 contains 13 residues. The DNA of the CDR3 is TGTGCCAGCAGCCCGACGTTGGGGCCGCCCCAGCATTTT. As protein: CASSPTLGPPQHF.

This chain connects TRBV25-1 to TRBJ2-7, with D possibly matching TRBD2 (5 bases). The germline V and J ends were trimmed by 8 bases and 0 bases, with 11 bases remaining between them. The CDR3 spans 13 residues. Germline V gene sequence: CDR1 MGHDK, CDR2 SYGVNS. CDR3 in amino acids: CASRGSLSYEQYF. The CDR3 bases are TGTGCCAGCCGGGGTTCTCTCTCCTACGAGCAGTACTTC.

The J gene is TRBJ1-2, the V gene TRBV19; 9 bases align to TRBD1. The CDR3 loop spans 13 amino acids. Germline CDR1 is LNHDA and CDR2 is SQIVND (reference sequence). V dropped 6 bases and J dropped 4; count of bases not matched to a gene: 3. The DNA of the CDR3 is TGTGCCAGTAGAGGGGACAGGGCCTATGGCTACACCTTC. Protein product: CASRGDRAYGYTF.

The V gene is TRBV6-1, the J gene TRBJ1-5, with D hard to call. With 3 bases removed from V and 0 bases from J, the gap between germline ends came to 18 bases. This CDR3 has 18 amino acids. Germline lookup yields CDR1 MNHNS and CDR2 SASEGT. The CDR3 sequence is CASSERGWVVSSNQPQHF. The CDR3 DNA is TGTGCCAGCAGTGAGAGAGGCTGGGTAGTGAGTAGCAATCAGCCCCAGCATTTT.

J is TRBJ2-7 and V is TRBV10-3; 9 nucleotides match TRBD1. V shed 0 bases, J shed 5 bases, and the junction held 2 bases outside the gene matches. The length of the CDR3 is 14 residues. Per the germline V gene, CDR1 is ENHRY and CDR2 is SYGVKD. CDR3 nucleotides: TGTGCCATCAGTGAGTCGGGACAGGGACACGAGCAGTACTTC. This gives the protein CAISESGQGHEQYF.

V usage is TRBV7-3 and J usage is TRBJ2-3; TRBD2 aligns across 8 bases. V lost 10 bases and J lost 2; bases outside the gene matches: 5. This CDR3 is built from 13 residues. Looked up from germline, CDR1 is SGHTA and CDR2 is FQGTGA. CDR3 DNA: TGTGCCACGAGCGGGGGCTTCACAGATACGCAGTATTTT. It encodes CATSGGFTDTQYF.

The rearrangement links TRBV29-1 to TRBJ1-1; perhaps TRBD1 as D (5 bases). Between the trimmed V and J ends, which lost 1 base and 0 bases, there was a span of 9 bases. The CDR3 extends over 14 amino acids. Germline CDR1 and CDR2: SQVTM and ANQGSEA. CDR3 protein: CSVEVGLMNTEAFF. DNA for the CDR3: TGCAGCGTTGAAGTGGGGCTGATGAACACTGAAGCTTTCTTT.